The 2 T cell receptor beta chains below come from one sample, sequenced in a study of cytomegalovirus exposure and HLA in healthy donors. Use of 60 Vbeta and 13 Jbeta primers characterized the PCR. The repertoire was sequenced with immunoSEQ multiplex PCR; TCRdb's copy has only in-frame clones and lacks some. This sample has some 120,000 clones, with 65% to 80% found just once. Sequenced: PBMCs. These receptors were obtained from a man aged 25-45 years in good health and CMV-seronegative.

V gene TRBV10-2 combines with J gene TRBJ2-3; D is possibly TRBD1 (6 bases). CDR3 length: 13 residues. The V and J ends lost 6 bases and 0 bases respectively, with 7 bases between them. Germline V gene data show CDR1 as WSHSY and CDR2 as SAAADI. This CDR3 is CASRDSSTDTQYF. CDR3 DNA: TGCGCCAGCAGGGACAGTAGCACAGATACGCAGTATTTT.

V usage is TRBV9 and J usage is TRBJ2-6; possible D gene TRBD1, 5 bases. The V and J ends lost 7 bases and 2 bases respectively, with 10 bases between them. The V gene's germline CDR1 is SGDLS and CDR2 YYNGEE. The CDR3 is 14 residues long. The CDR3 reads CASGKGTGANVLTF. Written as DNA, the CDR3 is TGTGCCAGCGGTAAGGGGACTGGGGCCAACGTCCTGACTTTC. The whole variable domain, remainder taken from reference TRBV9 and TRBJ2-6, is DSGVTQTPKHLITATGQRVTLRCSPRSGDLSVYWYQQSLDQGLQFLIQYYNGEERAKGNILERFSAQQFPDLHSELNLSSLELGDSALYFCASGKGTGANVLTFGAGSRLTVL.